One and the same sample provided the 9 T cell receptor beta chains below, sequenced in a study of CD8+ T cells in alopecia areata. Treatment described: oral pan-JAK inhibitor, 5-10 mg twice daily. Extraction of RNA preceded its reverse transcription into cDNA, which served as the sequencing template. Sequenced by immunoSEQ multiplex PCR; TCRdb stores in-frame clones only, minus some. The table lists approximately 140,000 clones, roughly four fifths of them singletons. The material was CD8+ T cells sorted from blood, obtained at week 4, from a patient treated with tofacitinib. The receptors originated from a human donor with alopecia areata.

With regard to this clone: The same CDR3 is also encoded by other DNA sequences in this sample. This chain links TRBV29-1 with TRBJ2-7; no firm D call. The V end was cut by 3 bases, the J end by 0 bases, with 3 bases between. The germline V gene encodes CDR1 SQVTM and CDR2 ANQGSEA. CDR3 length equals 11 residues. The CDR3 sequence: CSVESSYEQYF. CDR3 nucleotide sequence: TGCAGCGTTGAGAGCTCCTACGAGCAGTACTTC.

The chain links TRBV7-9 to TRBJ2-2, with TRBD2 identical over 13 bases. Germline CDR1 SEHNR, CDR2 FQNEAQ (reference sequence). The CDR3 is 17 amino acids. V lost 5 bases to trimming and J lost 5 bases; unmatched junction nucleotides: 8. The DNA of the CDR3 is TGTGCCAGCAGCCAAGGACTAGCGGGGGCAATAACCGGGGAGCTGTTTTTT. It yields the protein CASSQGLAGAITGELFF. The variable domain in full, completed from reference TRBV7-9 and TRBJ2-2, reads DTGVSQNPRHKITKRGQNVTFRCDPISEHNRLYWYRQTLGQGPEFLTYFQNEAQLEKSRLLSDRFSAERPKGSFSTLEIQRTEQGDSAMYLCASSQGLAGAITGELFFGEGSRLTVL.

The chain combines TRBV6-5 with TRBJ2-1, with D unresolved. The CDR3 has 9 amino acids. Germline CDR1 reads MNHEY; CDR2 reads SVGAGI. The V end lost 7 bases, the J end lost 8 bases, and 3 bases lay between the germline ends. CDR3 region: CASNYEQFF. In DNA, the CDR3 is TGTGCCAGCAACTATGAGCAGTTCTTC.

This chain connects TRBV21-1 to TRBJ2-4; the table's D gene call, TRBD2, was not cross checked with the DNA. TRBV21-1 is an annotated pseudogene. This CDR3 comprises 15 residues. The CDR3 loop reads CASSKLRKGRHIQYF. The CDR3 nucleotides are TGTGCCAGCAGCAAATTACGGAAAGGGAGGCACATTCAGTACTTC.

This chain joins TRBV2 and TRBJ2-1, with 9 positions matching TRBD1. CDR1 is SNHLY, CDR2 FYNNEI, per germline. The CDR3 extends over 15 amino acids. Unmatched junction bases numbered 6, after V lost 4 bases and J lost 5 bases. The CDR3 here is CASSAGTGRNNEQFF. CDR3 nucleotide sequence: TGTGCCAGCAGTGCCGGGACAGGGAGGAACAATGAGCAGTTCTTC.

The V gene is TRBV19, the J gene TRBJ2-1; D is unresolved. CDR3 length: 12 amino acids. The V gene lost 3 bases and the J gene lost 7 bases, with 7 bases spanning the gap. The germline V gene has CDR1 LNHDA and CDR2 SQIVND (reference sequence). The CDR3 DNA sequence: TGTGCCAGTAGTATCAGGTCGAATGAGCAGTTCTTC. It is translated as CASSIRSNEQFF.

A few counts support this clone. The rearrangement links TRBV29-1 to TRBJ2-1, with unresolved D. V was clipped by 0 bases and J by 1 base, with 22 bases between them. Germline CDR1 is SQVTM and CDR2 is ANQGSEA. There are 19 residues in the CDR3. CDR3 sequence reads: CSVEDNVIGQVKSYNEQFF. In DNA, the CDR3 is TGCAGCGTTGAAGATAATGTTATTGGGCAGGTAAAGTCCTACAATGAGCAGTTCTTC.

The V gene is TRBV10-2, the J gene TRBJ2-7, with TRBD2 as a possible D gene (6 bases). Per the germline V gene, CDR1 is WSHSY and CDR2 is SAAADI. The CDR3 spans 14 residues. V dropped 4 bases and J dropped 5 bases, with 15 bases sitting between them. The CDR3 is CASSAGLWPDEQYF. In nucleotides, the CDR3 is TGCGCCAGCAGTGCGGGACTTTGGCCGGACGAGCAGTACTTC.

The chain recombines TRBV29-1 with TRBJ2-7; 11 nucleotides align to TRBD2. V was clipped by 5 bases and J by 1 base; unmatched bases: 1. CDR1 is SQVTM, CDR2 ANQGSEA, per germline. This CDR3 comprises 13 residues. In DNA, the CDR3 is TGCAGCGTTTGGACTAGCGGGTCCTACGAGCAGTACTTC. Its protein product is CSVWTSGSYEQYF.